This T cell receptor (beta chain) was captured in a study of identical twins (dated by TCRdb to the mid-2010s). Regarding the study in general: To test whether fetal clonotypes persist, this study deep-sequenced TCR alpha and beta repertoires from monozygotic twins, from unrelated adults of various ages, and from cord blood. Replicate twin experiments were performed at different times using different library preparation protocols to rule out contamination. The paper's findings and limits, for the study overall: Invariant T cells such as MAIT and iNKT could partly confound zero-insertion analyses, although diverse VJ usage argued against such confounding for most clonotypes. Compared with coincidental sharing between unrelated individuals, an excess of low generation-probability sequences was observed among out-of-frame TCR alpha sequences shared between twins. Because the same donors could not be followed over many years, the conclusions depended on cross-sectional statistical analysis. Abundant cord blood beta clonotypes had fewer insertions, young adult naive repertoires showed a similar but weaker trend, and memory repertoires showed no such trend. Out-of-frame TCR alpha sharing in monozygotic twins was systematically underestimated by recombination models, whereas sharing between unrelated individuals was in agreement with the recombination models. In beta out-of-frame sequences, excess twin sharing was weaker, because having fewer shared sequences lowered the signal-to-noise ratio.

The library was generated by 5' RACE. TCRdb names Illumina HiSeq 2000 as the instrument used. A universal primer binding site was introduced by template switching, and a unique molecular identifier was present in the final cDNA, enabling accurate counting of TCR cDNA molecules. Specific primers in the conserved constant-segment region were used to synthesize first-strand cDNA for TCR alpha and beta chains. To control for contamination, each cDNA library was double barcoded with a SMART-Mk sample barcode plus Illumina barcodes. Two successive PCR steps introduced TruSeq adapter sequences along with Illumina sample barcodes. The TCR alpha and beta cDNA libraries were sequenced on the Illumina HiSeq platform using custom primers. The study's own analysis went as follows. Raw reads were processed with MiGEC to extract unique molecular identifiers, and MiXCR was used to determine CDR3 positions. For each individual, recombination models were inferred using an EM algorithm with the repgenHMM and IGoR tools. Shared clonotype analysis was performed with the tcR package in R, normalizing sharing by the product of cloneset sizes. To study raw recombination without the effects of thymic and clonal selection, out-of-frame nonproductive sequences were analyzed. The raw public reads went through TCRdb reprocessing: fastp at Q25, MiXCR clone calling, in-frame beta chains kept. Each record represents a unique CDR3 protein, reported with the most common genes and DNA among its rows. V and J calls and clone size were set by TCRdb, not the authors. Within this sample are a few hundred thousand distinct CDR3 sequences, with approximately 24% of them counted one time only. About 2.9% of the sample comes from the top ten.

All donors were healthy Caucasians. The twin cohort comprised three pairs of female monozygotic twins, all aged roughly 18 to 30 years. Positive isolation kits from Invitrogen were used to isolate CD4+ and CD8+ T cell populations. The CDR3 runs 15 amino acids, cysteine and phenylalanine included. Only the CDR3 part of the read is kept: 45 bases, read in frame from the first base. In the germline V gene (reference sequence), CDR1 corresponds to SEHNR and CDR2 to FQNEAQ. V ends up 1 base short and J 2 bases short, with an unmatched junction base count of 4. This clonotype was seen ten or more times. The antigen this receptor binds is unknown. Per-base qualities were not stored, and no clone one base away is much larger. The data were also submitted as part of a second study, on T cells expressing NK-cell markers. The second study also describes: TCR beta-chain repertoires were profiled in sorted CD3+CD56+NKG2C+, CD3+CD56+NKG2C- and CD3+CD56-NKG2C+ T-cell subsets from several donors. Most of the eight sequenced donors were HCMV-seropositive and one was HCMV-seronegative. In several experiments an anti-gammadeltaTCR antibody was added to restrict sorting to alphabetaTCR-expressing T cells. In six donors, the dominant CD3+CD56+NKG2C+ clonotypes were among the top 10 CD8+ clonotypes and accounted for about 1.0-7.5% of CD8+ T cells. Those dominant clonotypes were again the most abundant among CD3+CD56-NKG2C+ cells in a handful of donors, at roughly 28.3-65%. Whether the expanded NKG2C-expressing T cell clones were specific for HCMV antigens was left unclear. The eight sequenced donors were randomly selected healthy volunteers, three men and five women. HCMV serostatus was determined by detecting HCMV-specific IgG in serum with a commercial ELISA kit. MIGEC was used to demultiplex reads and group the reads by UMI, and MiTCR was used to assemble and quantify clonotypes. Only TCR cDNA sequences supported by at least two reads were kept to exclude erroneous sequences. The tcR package was used for downstream repertoire analysis, with clonotypes matched between fractions based on CDR3 nucleotide sequence plus V segment. VDJmatch was used to annotate antigen specificity against VDJdb, with one amino acid substitution in CDR3 allowed.

The rearrangement joined TRBV7-9 to TRBJ1-1, with 7 middle bases fitting TRBD1. This TCR was recovered from a woman aged 18 to 35 in good health. The source material was CD4+ T cells sorted from blood. Here is the DNA: TGTGCCAGCAGCTTAGGTGCAGGGGGTAACACTGAAGCTTTCTTT. It encodes CASSLGAGGNTEAFF.